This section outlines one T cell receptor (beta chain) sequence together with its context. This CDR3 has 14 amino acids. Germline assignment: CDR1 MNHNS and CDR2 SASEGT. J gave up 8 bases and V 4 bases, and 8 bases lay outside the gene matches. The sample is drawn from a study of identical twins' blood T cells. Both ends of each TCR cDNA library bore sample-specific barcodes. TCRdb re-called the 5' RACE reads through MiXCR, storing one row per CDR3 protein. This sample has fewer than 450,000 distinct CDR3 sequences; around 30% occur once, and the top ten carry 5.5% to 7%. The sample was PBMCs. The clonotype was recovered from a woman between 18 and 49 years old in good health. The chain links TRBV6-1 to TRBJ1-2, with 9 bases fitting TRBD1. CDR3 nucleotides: TGTGCCAGCAGTGCCACTTGGACAGGGGACGGCTACACCTTC. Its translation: CASSATWTGDGYTF.